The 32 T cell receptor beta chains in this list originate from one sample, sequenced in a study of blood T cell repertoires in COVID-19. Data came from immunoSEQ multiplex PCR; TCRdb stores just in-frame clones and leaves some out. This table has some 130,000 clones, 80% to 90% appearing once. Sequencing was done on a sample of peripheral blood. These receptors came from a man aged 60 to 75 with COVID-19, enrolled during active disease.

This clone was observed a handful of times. CDR3 sequence reads: CASSEALGGIEAFF. Written as DNA, the CDR3 is TGTGCCAGCAGTGAAGCGCTGGGGGGTATCGAGGCTTTCTTT. The chain uses TRBV2 and TRBJ1-1; possibly TRBD1 for D (5 bases). The CDR3 covers 14 residues. Germline CDR1 SNHLY, CDR2 FYNNEI. V lost 0 bases and J 11 bases, leaving 16 bases between the germline ends.

The CDR3 protein is CASDTLMNTEAFF. The CDR3, as DNA: TGTGCCTCCGACACCCTCATGAACACTGAAGCTTTCTTT. This sequence joins TRBV30 and TRBJ1-1; D is undetermined. Deletions cut 7 bases from V and 0 bases from J, with 12 bases between. This CDR3 is 13 amino acids long. Germline CDR1 and CDR2: GTSNPN and SVGIG (reference sequence).

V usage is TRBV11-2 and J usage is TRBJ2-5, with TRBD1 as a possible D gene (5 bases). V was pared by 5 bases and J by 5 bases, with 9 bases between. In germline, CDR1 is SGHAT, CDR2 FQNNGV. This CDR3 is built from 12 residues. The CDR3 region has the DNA TGTGCCAGCAGCGAAAACAGGGAGACCCAGTACTTC. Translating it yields CASSENRETQYF.

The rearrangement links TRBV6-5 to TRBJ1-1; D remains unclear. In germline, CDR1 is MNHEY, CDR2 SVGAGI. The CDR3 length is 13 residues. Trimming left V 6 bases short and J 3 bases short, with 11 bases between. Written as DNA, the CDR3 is TGTGCCAGCAGGGAGGCAGCGGACACTGAAGCTTTCTTT. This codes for CASREAADTEAFF.

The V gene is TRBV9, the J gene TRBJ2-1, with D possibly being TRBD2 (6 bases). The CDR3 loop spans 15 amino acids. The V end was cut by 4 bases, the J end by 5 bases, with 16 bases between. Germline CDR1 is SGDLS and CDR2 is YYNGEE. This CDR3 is CASSPQVAGNNEQFF. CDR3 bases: TGTGCCAGCAGCCCCCAGGTTGCGGGGAACAATGAGCAGTTCTTC.

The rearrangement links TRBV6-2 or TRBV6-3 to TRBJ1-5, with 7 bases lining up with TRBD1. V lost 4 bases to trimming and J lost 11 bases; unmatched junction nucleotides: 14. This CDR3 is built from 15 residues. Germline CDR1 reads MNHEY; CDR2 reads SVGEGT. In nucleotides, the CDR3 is TGTGCCAGCAGTTCCGACGTGGGACAGCGATCAGCCCAGCATTTT. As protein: CASSSDVGQRSAQHF.

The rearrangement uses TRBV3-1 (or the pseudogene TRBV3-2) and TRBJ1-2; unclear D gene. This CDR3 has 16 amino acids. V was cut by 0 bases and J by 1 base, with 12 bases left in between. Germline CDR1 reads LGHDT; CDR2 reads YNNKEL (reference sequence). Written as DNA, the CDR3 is TGTGCCAGCAGCCAAGATTGGGGTCGGGGTAACTATGGCTACACCTTC. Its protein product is CASSQDWGRGNYGYTF.

The CDR3: CASSPQDRVRGTEAFF. CDR3 DNA: TGTGCCAGCAGCCCCCAGGACAGGGTTAGGGGGACTGAAGCTTTCTTT. The genes are TRBV7-9 and TRBJ1-1; TRBD1 matches 8 bases. Germline V gene lookup returns CDR1 SEHNR and CDR2 FQNEAQ (reference sequence). The CDR3 is made up of 16 amino acids. J gave up 5 bases and V 5 bases, and 13 bases lay outside the gene matches.

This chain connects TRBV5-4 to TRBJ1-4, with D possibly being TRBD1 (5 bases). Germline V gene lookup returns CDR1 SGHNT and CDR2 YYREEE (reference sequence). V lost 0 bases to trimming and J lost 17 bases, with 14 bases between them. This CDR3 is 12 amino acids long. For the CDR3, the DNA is TGTGCCAGCAGCTTGGTGGGAGGGACCGTCTTTTTT. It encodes CASSLVGGTVFF.

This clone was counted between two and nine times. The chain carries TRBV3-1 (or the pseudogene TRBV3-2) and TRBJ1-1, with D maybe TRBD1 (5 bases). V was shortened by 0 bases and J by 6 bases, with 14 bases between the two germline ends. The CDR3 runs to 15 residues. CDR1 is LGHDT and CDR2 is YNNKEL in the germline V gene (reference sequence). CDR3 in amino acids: CASSQDFRDSSEAFF. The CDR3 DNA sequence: TGTGCCAGCAGCCAAGATTTCAGGGATTCGTCTGAAGCTTTCTTT.

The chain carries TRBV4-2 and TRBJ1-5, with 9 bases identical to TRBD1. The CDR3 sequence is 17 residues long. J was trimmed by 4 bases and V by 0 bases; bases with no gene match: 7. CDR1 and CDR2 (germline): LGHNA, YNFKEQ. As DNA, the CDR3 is TGTGCCAGCAGCCAAGATAGGGGACAGGGTCAAAATCAGCCCCAGCATTTT. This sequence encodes CASSQDRGQGQNQPQHF.

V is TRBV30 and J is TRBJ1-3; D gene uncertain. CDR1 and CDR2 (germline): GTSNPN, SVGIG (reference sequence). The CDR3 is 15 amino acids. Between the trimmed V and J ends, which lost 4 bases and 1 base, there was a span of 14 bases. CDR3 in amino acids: CAWTKAAASGNTIYF. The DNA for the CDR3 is TGTGCCTGGACAAAGGCGGCAGCATCTGGAAACACCATATATTTT.

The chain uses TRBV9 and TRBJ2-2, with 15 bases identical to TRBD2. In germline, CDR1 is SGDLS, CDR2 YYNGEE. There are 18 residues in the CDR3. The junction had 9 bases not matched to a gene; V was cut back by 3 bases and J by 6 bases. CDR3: CASSASRRTSGGAGELFF. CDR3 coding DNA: TGTGCCAGCAGCGCCTCCCGAAGGACTAGCGGGGGGGCCGGGGAGCTGTTTTTT.

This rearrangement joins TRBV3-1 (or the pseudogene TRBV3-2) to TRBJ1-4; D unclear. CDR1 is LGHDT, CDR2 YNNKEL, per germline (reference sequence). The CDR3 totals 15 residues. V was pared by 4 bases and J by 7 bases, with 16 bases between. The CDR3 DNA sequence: TGTGCCAGCAGCCCCACCTGGAGCCCGCGTGAAAAACTGTTTTTT. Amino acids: CASSPTWSPREKLFF.

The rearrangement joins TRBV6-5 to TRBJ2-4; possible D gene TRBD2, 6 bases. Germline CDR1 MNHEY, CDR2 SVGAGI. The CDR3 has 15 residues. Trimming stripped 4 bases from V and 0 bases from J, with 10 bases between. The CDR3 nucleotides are TGTGCCAGCAGTTTTCTAGCGAGAGCCAAAAACATTCAGTACTTC. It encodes CASSFLARAKNIQYF.

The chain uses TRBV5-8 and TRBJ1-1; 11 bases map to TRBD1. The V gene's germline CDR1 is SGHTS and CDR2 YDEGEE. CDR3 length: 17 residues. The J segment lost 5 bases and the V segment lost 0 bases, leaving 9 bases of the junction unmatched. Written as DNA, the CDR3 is TGTGCCAGCAGCTTGGGTTGGACAGGGGGCGCGAGTACTGAAGCTTTCTTT. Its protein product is CASSLGWTGGASTEAFF.

CDR3 in DNA: TGTGCCAGCAGCCTGGGACTAGCTTCCGAGCAGTACTTC. This codes for CASSLGLASEQYF. The chain has TRBV14 and TRBJ2-7; 9 bases agree with TRBD2. The CDR3 sequence is 13 residues long. CDR1 SGHDN and CDR2 FVKESK come from the germline V gene. V was clipped by 4 bases and J by 6 bases; unmatched bases: 4.

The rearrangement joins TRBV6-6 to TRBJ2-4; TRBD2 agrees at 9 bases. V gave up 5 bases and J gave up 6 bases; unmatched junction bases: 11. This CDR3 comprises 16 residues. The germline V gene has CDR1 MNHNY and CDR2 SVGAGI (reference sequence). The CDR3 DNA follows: TGTGCCAGCAGTACAGTGCGGGGGGGACCGCGAAACATTCAGTACTTC. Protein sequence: CASSTVRGGPRNIQYF.

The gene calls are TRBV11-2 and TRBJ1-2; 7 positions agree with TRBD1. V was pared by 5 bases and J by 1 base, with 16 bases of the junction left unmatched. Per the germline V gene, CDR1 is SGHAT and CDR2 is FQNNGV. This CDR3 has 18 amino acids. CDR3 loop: CASSLLGGTEGLNYGYTF. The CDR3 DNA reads TGTGCCAGCAGCCTACTAGGGGGCACAGAGGGCCTTAACTATGGCTACACCTTC.

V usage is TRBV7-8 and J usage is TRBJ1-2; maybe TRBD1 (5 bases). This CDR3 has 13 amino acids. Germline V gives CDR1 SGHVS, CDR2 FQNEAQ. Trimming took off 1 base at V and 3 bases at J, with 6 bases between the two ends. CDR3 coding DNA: TGTGCCAGCAGCTTAGGGGGCGACTATGGCTACACCTTC. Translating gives CASSLGGDYGYTF.

The CDR3 protein is CASSPESQPLHF. In DNA form, the CDR3 reads TGTGCCAGCAGTCCGGAGAGTCAGCCCCTCCACTTT. The chain employs TRBV2 and TRBJ1-6; D not certain. The CDR3 has 12 residues. Trimming pared 5 bases from V and 13 bases from J, leaving 12 bases between. The germline V gene encodes CDR1 SNHLY and CDR2 FYNNEI.

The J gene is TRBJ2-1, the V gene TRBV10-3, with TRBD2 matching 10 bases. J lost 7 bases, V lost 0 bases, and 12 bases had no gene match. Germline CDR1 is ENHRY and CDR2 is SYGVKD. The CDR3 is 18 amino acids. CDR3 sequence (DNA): TGTGCCATCAGTGAGTCGATTCTAGCGGGGGCCCTAATGAATGAGCAGTTCTTC. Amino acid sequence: CAISESILAGALMNEQFF.

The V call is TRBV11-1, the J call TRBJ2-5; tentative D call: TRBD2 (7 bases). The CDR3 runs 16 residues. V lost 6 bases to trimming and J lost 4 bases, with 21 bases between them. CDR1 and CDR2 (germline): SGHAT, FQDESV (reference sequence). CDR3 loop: CASRERGGQRGETQYF. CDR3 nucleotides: TGTGCCAGCAGAGAAAGGGGGGGGCAGCGGGGAGAGACCCAGTACTTC.

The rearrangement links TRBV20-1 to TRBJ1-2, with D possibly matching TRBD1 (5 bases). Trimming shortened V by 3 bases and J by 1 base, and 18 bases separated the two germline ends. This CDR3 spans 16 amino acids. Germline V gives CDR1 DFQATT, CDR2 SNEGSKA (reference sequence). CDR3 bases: TGCAGTGCTAGTGGGGGAAGGGGCTCCTTTAACTATGGCTACACCTTC. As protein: CSASGGRGSFNYGYTF.

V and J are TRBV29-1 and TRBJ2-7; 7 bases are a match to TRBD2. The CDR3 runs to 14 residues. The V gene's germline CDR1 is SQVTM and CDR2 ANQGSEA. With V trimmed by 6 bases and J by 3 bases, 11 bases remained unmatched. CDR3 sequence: CSVRLGGRGYEQYF. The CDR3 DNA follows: TGCAGCGTGCGACTGGGAGGGAGGGGCTACGAGCAGTACTTC.

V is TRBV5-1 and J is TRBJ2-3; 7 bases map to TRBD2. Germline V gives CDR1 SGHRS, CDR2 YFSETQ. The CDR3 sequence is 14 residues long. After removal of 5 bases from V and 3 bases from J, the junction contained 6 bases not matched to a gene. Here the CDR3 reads CASRSRRGTDTQYF. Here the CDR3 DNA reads TGCGCCAGCAGAAGTCGGCGGGGGACAGATACGCAGTATTTT.

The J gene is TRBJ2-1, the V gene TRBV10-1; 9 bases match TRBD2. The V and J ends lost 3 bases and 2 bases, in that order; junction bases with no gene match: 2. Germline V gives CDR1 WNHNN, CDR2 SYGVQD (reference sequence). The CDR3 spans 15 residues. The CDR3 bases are TGCGCCAGCAGTGAAATAGCGGGGGCCTACAATGAGCAGTTCTTC. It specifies CASSEIAGAYNEQFF.

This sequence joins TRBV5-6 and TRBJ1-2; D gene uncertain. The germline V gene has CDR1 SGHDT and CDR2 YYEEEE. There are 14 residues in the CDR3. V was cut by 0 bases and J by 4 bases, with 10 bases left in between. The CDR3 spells CASSLGHGIYGYTF. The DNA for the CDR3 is TGTGCCAGCAGCTTGGGACACGGCATCTATGGCTACACCTTC.

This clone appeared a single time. The CDR3 reads CASSLGTAVGYTF. The CDR3 nucleotides read TGTGCCAGCAGTTTAGGGACAGCAGTCGGCTACACCTTC. This chain uses TRBV12-3 or TRBV12-4 with TRBJ1-2; tentatively, D is TRBD1 (6 bases). The CDR3 is 13 residues long. The ends were cut back, 1 base at V and 8 bases at J, with 11 bases in the middle.

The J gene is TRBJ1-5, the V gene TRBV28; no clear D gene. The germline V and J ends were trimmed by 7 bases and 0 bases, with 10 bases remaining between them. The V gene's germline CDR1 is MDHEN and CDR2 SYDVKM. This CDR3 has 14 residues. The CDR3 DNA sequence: TGTGCCAGCATAAAAATTTATAGCAATCAGCCCCAGCATTTT. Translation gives CASIKIYSNQPQHF.

Written as DNA, the CDR3 is TGTGCCAGCAGCCCGACTAACACTGAAGCTTTCTTT. Residues: CASSPTNTEAFF. The chain links TRBV7-9 to TRBJ1-1; no definite D call. The CDR3 spans 12 residues. Germline V lookup: CDR1 SEHNR, CDR2 FQNEAQ (reference sequence). Trimming removed 5 bases from V and 2 bases from J, with 6 bases in between.

The CDR3 DNA reads TGTGCCAGCTCACCAGGGCAGGGGGTAACAGATACGCAGTATTTT. This translates into CASSPGQGVTDTQYF. The chain joins TRBV18 to TRBJ2-3, with 7 bases identical to TRBD1. The V gene end was trimmed by 2 bases and the J gene end by 3 bases; junction bases not matched to a gene: 5. Germline-derived CDR1 and CDR2 are KGHSH and LQKENI. This CDR3 has 15 amino acids.